A selection of T cell receptor beta chains follows, all from one sample in a study of cytomegalovirus exposure and HLA in healthy donors. The table came from immunoSEQ multiplex PCR; TCRdb's copy has only in-frame clones and leaves some out. Of some 150,000 clones listed, more than 60% are singletons. The sample comprised PBMCs. The receptors originated from a man aged 35-49 years in good health and CMV-seronegative. The CDR3 runs from the conserved cysteine through the conserved F or W. A D gene is named only where the DNA matches it firmly. Size is omitted from some rows. Given values are once, few, many or a class for expanded clones.

once	TRBV23-1	-	TRBJ1-1	TGCGCCAGCAGTCAAAGGACAGCATACACTGAAGCTTTCTTT	CASSQRTAYTEAFF
-	TRBV25-1	-	TRBJ1-1	TGTGCCAGCAGTTACCACTCCCGGGGCACTGAAGCTTTCTTT	CASSYHSRGTEAFF
-	TRBV27	TRBD1	TRBJ1-5	TGTGCCACCAGACTGAGGGGGCTCCTTAGGAGCAATCAGCCCCAGCATTTT	CATRLRGLLRSNQPQHF
-	TRBV6-1	TRBD2	TRBJ2-7	TGTGCCAGCAGGGGACTGCGGGGGGCTGCCAACGAGCAGTACTTC	CASRGLRGAANEQYF
-	TRBV27	TRBD2	TRBJ2-1	TGTGCCAGCAGTTTATTGGGGGGGGAAAACAATGAGCAGTTCTTC	CASSLLGGENNEQFF
-	TRBV6-5	-	TRBJ2-5	TGTGCCAGCAGCCCCTTGGATTCGAGCGGAGGGACCCAGTACTTC	CASSPLDSSGGTQYF
-	TRBV29-1	TRBD2	TRBJ2-1	TGCAGCCTCACCGGGACTAGTAGGAATGAGCAGTTCTTC	CSLTGTSRNEQFF
once	TRBV13	TRBD2	TRBJ2-2	TGTGCCAGCAGCCACGGTGATCTAGCGGGGGACACCGGGGAGCTGTTTTTT	CASSHGDLAGDTGELFF
-	TRBV6-4	-	TRBJ2-5	TGTGCCAGCAGTGACCGGGGTCCTCTCGAGACCCAGTACTTC	CASSDRGPLETQYF
-	TRBV7-2	-	TRBJ2-7	TGTGCCAGCAGCTTACAGGGAGGCTCCTACGAGCAGTACTTC	CASSLQGGSYEQYF
-	TRBV6-6	-	TRBJ1-2	TGTGCCAGCAGTTACTCTGGACAGTCCTATGGCTACACCTTC	CASSYSGQSYGYTF
-	TRBV7-6	-	TRBJ2-1	TGTGCCAGCAGCTTGGTAGCTGGCCCGGAGAATGAGCAGTTCTTC	CASSLVAGPENEQFF
-	TRBV7-2	-	TRBJ1-1	TGTGCCAGCAGCTTAGGACGGGTACGGGGGGCCGAAGCTTTCTTT	CASSLGRVRGAEAFF
once	TRBV28	-	TRBJ2-5	TGTGCCAGCAGTTTACCCCTCGACAGCCGCCAAGAGACCCAGTACTTC	CASSLPLDSRQETQYF
-	TRBV7-3	TRBD2	TRBJ2-1	TGTGCCAGCAGCTTAAGGGCTAGCGGGGGTGGTAATGAGCAGTTCTTC	CASSLRASGGGNEQFF
-	TRBV7-9	TRBD1	TRBJ1-4	TGTGCCAGCAGCCCCGGTTGGGACAGGGCTGGGACAACTAATGAAAAACTGTTTTTT	CASSPGWDRAGTTNEKLFF
-	TRBV7-2	TRBD1	TRBJ1-5	TGTGCCAGCAGCAACGGACAGGGGAACAATCAGCCCCAGCATTTT	CASSNGQGNNQPQHF
-	TRBV19	-	TRBJ2-2	TGTGCCAGTAGTATAGAAGGGGCCGGGGAGCTGTTTTTT	CASSIEGAGELFF
-	TRBV5-4	-	TRBJ1-3	TGTGCCAGCAGCCCGACGGCGGGACGGGCAAACTCTGGAAACACCATATATTTT	CASSPTAGRANSGNTIYF
-	TRBV6-5	TRBD1	TRBJ1-2	TGTGCCAGCAGGAGGGACAGGGACTTCGCTGGCTACACCTTC	CASRRDRDFAGYTF
once	TRBV21-1	-	TRBJ2-4	TGTGCCAGCAGCACCTTCGTGGGGCAGCTAGCCAAAAACATTCAGTACTTC	CASSTFVGQLAKNIQYF
few	TRBV7-9	-	TRBJ1-6	TGTGCCAGCAGCTCCACAGGGAACTCACCCCTCCACTTT	CASSSTGNSPLHF
-	TRBV2	TRBD1	TRBJ1-3	TGTGCCAGCAGTTACGACAGGGCAGGAAACACCATATATTTT	CASSYDRAGNTIYF
-	TRBV5-1	TRBD1	TRBJ2-2	TGCGCCAGCAGCTACAAAACAGGGGGCGCGGCCGGGGAGCTGTTTTTT	CASSYKTGGAAGELFF
-	TRBV19	-	TRBJ2-2	TGTGCCAGTAGTCCAATTGACAACGCGAACACCGGGGAGCTGTTTTTT	CASSPIDNANTGELFF
-	TRBV29-1	-	TRBJ2-1	TGCAGCGTTGTGGCGGGTAACGGTGAGCAGTTCTTC	CSVVAGNGEQFF
-	TRBV5-6	TRBD1	TRBJ2-4	TGTGCCAGCAGCGCGGCGGGACAGGGGGAGAACATTCAGTACTTC	CASSAAGQGENIQYF
-	TRBV6-5	TRBD2	TRBJ2-1	TGTGCCAGCAGTGTAGCGGGGGGGCCAAATGAGCAGTTCTTC	CASSVAGGPNEQFF
few	TRBV7-9	-	TRBJ1-4	TGTGCCAGCAGCTACCGGGCCGGGGGGGAAAAACTGTTTTTT	CASSYRAGGEKLFF
-	TRBV11-3	TRBD2	TRBJ2-1	TGTGCCAGCAGCGAGACTAGCGGGGGGGCCATTGAGCAGTTCTTC	CASSETSGGAIEQFF
-	TRBV5-4	-	TRBJ1-2	TGTGCCAGCAGCTTGCCTTCTAACTATGGCTACACCTTC	CASSLPSNYGYTF
-	TRBV5-1	TRBD1	TRBJ1-4	TGCGCCAGCAGCCGGACAGGGGTTCGGGATGAAAAACTGTTTTTT	CASSRTGVRDEKLFF
-	TRBV9	TRBD2	TRBJ2-5	TGTGCCAGCAGCGTAGGAGCGGGGGGTCACGAGACCCAGTACTTC	CASSVGAGGHETQYF
once	TRBV7-9	TRBD1	TRBJ2-1	TGTGCCAGCAGTTCCCCAGGGGGCCGTGAGCAGTTCTTC	CASSSPGGREQFF
few	TRBV7-3	TRBD2	TRBJ2-3	TGTGCCAGCAGCTTTCATGGACTAGCGGGGACAGATACGCAGTATTTT	CASSFHGLAGTDTQYF
few	TRBV6-4	TRBD2	TRBJ2-1	TGTGCCAGCAGTGGTGAAGCGGGGGCCAATGAGCAGTTCTTC	CASSGEAGANEQFF
-	TRBV11-1	-	TRBJ1-6	TGTGCCAGCCAAGCCATGGCTAGTAATTCACCCCTCCACTTT	CASQAMASNSPLHF